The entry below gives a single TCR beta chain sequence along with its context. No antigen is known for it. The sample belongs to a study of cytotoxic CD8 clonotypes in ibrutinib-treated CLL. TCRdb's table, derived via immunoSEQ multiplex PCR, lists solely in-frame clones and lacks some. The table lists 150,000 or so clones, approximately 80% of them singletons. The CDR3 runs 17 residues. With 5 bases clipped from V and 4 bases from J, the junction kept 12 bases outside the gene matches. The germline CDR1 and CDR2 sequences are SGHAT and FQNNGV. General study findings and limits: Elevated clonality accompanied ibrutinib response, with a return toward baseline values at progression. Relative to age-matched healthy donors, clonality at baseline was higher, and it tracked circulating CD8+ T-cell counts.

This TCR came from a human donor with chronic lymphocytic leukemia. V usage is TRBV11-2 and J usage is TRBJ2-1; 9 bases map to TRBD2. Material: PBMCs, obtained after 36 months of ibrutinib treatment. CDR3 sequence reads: CASSGGARTSVYNEQFF. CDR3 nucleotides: TGTGCCAGCAGCGGAGGAGCAAGGACTAGCGTGTACAATGAGCAGTTCTTC.